This T cell receptor beta chain stems from a study of PD-L1 blockade in urothelial cancer. In the study overall: Of 30 or so patients, some 25 were males with bladder-origin urothelial cancer. Earlier, patients had received 0 to 3 chemotherapy regimens. Blood gave a median around 140,000 T cells.

Urothelial carcinoma, locally advanced or metastatic, affected the patients. Produced via immunoSEQ multiplex PCR; TCRdb's table is partial and in-frame only. The table has approximately 110,000 clones, 70% to 85% seen once. The CDR3 is 14 amino acids. Germline values: CDR1 MDHEN, CDR2 SYDVKM. J lost 7 bases, V lost 6 bases, and 6 bases had no gene match. The source is a man aged 45 to 65 with urothelial cancer. This rearrangement joins TRBV28 to TRBJ2-2; 9 nucleotides line up with TRBD1. Source: PBMCs, taken around atezolizumab (anti-PD-L1) treatment. CDR3 nucleotide sequence: TGTGCCAGCAGCGTTACAGGGGGCAACGGGGAGCTGTTTTTT. It yields the protein CASSVTGGNGELFF.